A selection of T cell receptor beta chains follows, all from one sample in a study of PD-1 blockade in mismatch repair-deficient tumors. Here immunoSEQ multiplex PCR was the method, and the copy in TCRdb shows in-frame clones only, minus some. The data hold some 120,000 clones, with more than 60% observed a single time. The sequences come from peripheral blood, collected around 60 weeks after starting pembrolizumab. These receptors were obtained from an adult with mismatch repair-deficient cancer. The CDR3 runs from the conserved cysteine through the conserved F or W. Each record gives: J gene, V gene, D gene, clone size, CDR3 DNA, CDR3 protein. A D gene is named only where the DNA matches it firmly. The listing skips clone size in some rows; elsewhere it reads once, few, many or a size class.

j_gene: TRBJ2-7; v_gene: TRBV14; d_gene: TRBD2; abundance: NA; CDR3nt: TGTGCCAGCAGCCAACTAGCGGGAGGTCTCTACGAGCAGTACTTC; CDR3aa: CASSQLAGGLYEQYF
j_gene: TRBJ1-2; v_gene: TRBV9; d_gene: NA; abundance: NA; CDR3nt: TGTGCCAGCAGCCCCACACCAAATTGGTTAGGACTCCCGCGCGATGGCTACACCTTC; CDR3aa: CASSPTPNWLGLPRDGYTF
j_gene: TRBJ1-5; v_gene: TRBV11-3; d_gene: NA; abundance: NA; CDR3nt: TGTGCCAGCAGCCTGGACGGCAATCAGCCCCAGCATTTT; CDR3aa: CASSLDGNQPQHF
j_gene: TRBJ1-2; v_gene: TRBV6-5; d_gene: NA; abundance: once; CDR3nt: TGTGCCAGCAGTTCGGGGGCGCCAGAAGGCTACACCTTC; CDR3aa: CASSSGAPEGYTF
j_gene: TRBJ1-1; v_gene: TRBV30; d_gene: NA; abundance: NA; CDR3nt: TGTGCCTGGAGTGTACGGCCCCTACCCCGAGCTTTCTTT; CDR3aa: CAWSVRPLPRAFF
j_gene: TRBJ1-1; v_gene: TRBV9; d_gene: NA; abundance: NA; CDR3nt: TGTGCCAGCAGCCCTCGGGACACCAGGGGCACTGAAGCTTTCTTT; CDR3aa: CASSPRDTRGTEAFF
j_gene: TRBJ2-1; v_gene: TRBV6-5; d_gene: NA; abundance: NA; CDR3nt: TGTGCCAGCAGTTACCAATCATCTAGGTCCCATGAGCAGTTCTTC; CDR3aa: CASSYQSSRSHEQFF
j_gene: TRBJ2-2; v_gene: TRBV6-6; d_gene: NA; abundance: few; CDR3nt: TGTGCCAGTAGAACGGGGCGGGGCGATCTGTTTTTT; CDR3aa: CASRTGRGDLFF
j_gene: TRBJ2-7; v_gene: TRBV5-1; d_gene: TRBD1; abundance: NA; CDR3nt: TGCGCCAGCAGCTCCGGGACAGGGGTATCCGAGCAGTACTTC; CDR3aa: CASSSGTGVSEQYF
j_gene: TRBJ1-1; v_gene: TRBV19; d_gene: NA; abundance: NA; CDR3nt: TGTGCGGCGGGCGAAAAACGATACACTGAAGCTTTCTTT; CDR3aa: CAAGEKRYTEAFF